The 8 T cell receptor beta chains presented below share a single source sample, sequenced in a study of vaccination effects on CD4 cells after COVID-19. The antigens of these receptors remain unknown. After expansion with viral peptide pools in the ViraFEST assay, antigen-specific CD4+ T cells were sequenced. At the end of roughly ten days of culture, CD4+ T cells were isolated. All participants had two doses of either the BNT162b2 or mRNA-1273 vaccine. Generated by immunoSEQ multiplex PCR, the TCRdb table keeps only in-frame clones and is missing some. The repertoire holds around 67,000 clones, with about 80% as singletons. Sequencing was performed on CD4+ T cells from PBMCs cultured with HCoV-229E spike peptides, taken after COVID-19 vaccination. The source of these receptors is a human donor who received a COVID-19 vaccine.

In DNA form, the CDR3 reads TGCGCCAGCAGCCCGGTGACAGGGACTAACTATGGCTACACCTTC. Residues: CASSPVTGTNYGYTF. The chain combines TRBV5-1 with TRBJ1-2; 7 bases fit TRBD1. The CDR3 is 15 residues long. After removal of 4 bases from V and 0 bases from J, the junction contained 6 bases not matched to a gene. The germline V gene encodes CDR1 SGHRS and CDR2 YFSETQ.

The chain couples TRBV3-1 (or the pseudogene TRBV3-2) to TRBJ2-3; D is possibly TRBD2 (7 bases). CDR1 is LGHDT, CDR2 YNNKEL, per germline (reference sequence). The length of the CDR3 is 15 residues. Trimming left V 3 bases short and J 5 bases short, with 15 bases between. CDR3 DNA: TGTGCCAGCAGCCACGAACGGGGGGCGGGAGATACGCAGTATTTT. Amino acid sequence: CASSHERGAGDTQYF.

This chain joins TRBV10-3 and TRBJ1-5; D is perhaps TRBD1 (5 bases). This CDR3 contains 15 residues. Germline CDR1 and CDR2: ENHRY and SYGVKD. Trimming removed 0 bases at V and 6 bases at J, with 12 bases between. The CDR3 nucleotides are TGTGCCATCAGTGAGTCCGGGGGAGAGGGTCAGCCCCAGCATTTT. Translating it yields CAISESGGEGQPQHF.

The chain recombines TRBV18 with TRBJ1-1, with 8 nucleotides matching TRBD1. Germline-derived CDR1 and CDR2 are KGHSH and LQKENI. The J segment lost 3 bases and the V segment lost 6 bases, leaving 6 bases of the junction unmatched. The CDR3 length is 14 residues. CDR3: CASSQGQEYTEAFF. DNA of the CDR3: TGTGCCAGCTCTCAGGGACAGGAGTACACTGAAGCTTTCTTT.

This CDR3 is CASSLALAGAFNEQFF. DNA of the CDR3: TGCGCCAGCAGCTTGGCCTTAGCGGGGGCGTTCAATGAGCAGTTCTTC. This chain links TRBV5-1 with TRBJ2-1; 9 bases match TRBD2. Trimming at V came to 0 bases and at J to 6 bases, leaving 7 bases not matched to a gene. Germline V gene data show CDR1 as SGHRS and CDR2 as YFSETQ. CDR3 size: 16 residues.

The chain couples TRBV7-8 to TRBJ2-3; D is ambiguous. Germline loops: CDR1 SGHVS, CDR2 FQNEAQ. The CDR3 is 14 residues long. Trimming cost V 5 bases and J 0 bases, with 9 bases left between them. The CDR3 region is CASSATSSTDTQYF. DNA of the CDR3: TGTGCCAGCAGCGCGACCTCTAGCACAGATACGCAGTATTTT.

The V gene is TRBV7-2, the J gene TRBJ1-2, with 7 positions matching TRBD1. Germline values: CDR1 SGHTA, CDR2 FQGNSA. This CDR3 has 13 amino acids. After removal of 5 bases from V and 4 bases from J, the junction contained 4 bases not matched to a gene. The CDR3 region is CASSPDRVYGYTF. The DNA for the CDR3 is TGTGCCAGCAGCCCTGACAGGGTCTATGGCTACACCTTC. The variable domain in full, with the rest retrieved from reference TRBV7-2 and TRBJ1-2, is GAGVSQSPSNKVTEKGKDVELRCDPISGHTALYWYRQSLGQGLEFLIYFQGNSAPDKSGLPSDRFSAERTGGSVSTLTIQRTQQEDSAVYLCASSPDRVYGYTFGSGTRLTVV.

The table lists this clone with a few counts. The CDR3 region is CATSASQMNSPLHF. For the CDR3, the DNA is TGTGCCACCAGTGCTTCCCAGATGAATTCACCCCTCCACTTT. The gene calls are TRBV24-1 and TRBJ1-6, with D unresolved. The CDR3 covers 14 residues. Per the germline V gene, CDR1 is KGHDR and CDR2 is SFDVKD. V was trimmed by 5 bases and J by 7 bases, leaving 11 bases between them.